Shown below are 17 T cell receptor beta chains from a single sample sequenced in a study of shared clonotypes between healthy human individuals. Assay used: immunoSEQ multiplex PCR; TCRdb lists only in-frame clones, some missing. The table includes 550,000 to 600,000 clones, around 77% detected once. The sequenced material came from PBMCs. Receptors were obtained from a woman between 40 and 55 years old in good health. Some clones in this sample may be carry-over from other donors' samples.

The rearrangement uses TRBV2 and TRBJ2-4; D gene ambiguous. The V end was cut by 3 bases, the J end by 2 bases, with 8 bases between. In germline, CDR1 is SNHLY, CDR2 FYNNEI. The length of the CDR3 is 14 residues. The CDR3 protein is CASSEWVSKNIQYF. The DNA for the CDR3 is TGTGCCAGCAGTGAGTGGGTCTCCAAAAACATTCAGTACTTC. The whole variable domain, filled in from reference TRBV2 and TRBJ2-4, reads EPEVTQTPSHQVTQMGQEVILRCVPISNHLYFYWYRQILGQKVEFLVSFYNNEISEKSEIFDDQFSVERPDGSNFTLKIRSTKLEDSAMYFCASSEWVSKNIQYFGAGTRLSVL.

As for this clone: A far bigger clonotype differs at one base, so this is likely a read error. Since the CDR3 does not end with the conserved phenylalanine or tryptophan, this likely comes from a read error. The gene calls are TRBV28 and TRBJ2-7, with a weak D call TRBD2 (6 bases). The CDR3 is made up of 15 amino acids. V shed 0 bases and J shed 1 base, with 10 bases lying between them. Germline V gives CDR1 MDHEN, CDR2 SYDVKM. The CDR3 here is CASSLWGTGSYEQYL. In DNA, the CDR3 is TGTGCCAGCAGTTTATGGGGGACTGGATCCTACGAGCAGTACCTC.

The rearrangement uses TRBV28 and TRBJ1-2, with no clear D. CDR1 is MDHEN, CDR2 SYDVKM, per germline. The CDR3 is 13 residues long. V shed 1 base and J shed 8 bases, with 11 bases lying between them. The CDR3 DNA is TGTGCCAGCAGTTTATCGGGCCGGCGCGGCTACACCTTC. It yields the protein CASSLSGRRGYTF.

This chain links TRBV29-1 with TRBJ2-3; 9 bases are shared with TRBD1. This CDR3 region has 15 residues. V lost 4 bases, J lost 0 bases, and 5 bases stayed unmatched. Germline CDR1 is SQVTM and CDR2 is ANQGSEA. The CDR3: CSVVWGTGSTDTQYF. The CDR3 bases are TGCAGCGTTGTGTGGGGGACAGGGAGCACAGATACGCAGTATTTT.

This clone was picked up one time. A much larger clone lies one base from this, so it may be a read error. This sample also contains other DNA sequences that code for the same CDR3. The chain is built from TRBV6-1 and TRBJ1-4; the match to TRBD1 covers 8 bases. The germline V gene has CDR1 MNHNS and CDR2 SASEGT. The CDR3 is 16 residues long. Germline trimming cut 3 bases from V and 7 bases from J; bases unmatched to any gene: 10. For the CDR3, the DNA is TGTGCCAGCAGTGAGGGAAAAGGGACAGGTGGTGAAAAACTGTTTTTT. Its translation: CASSEGKGTGGEKLFF.

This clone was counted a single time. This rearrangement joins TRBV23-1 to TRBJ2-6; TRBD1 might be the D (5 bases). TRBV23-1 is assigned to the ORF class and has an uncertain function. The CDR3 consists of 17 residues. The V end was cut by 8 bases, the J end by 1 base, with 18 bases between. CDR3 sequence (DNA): TGCGCCAGCGCCCAGGGCGTTGGGTCATCTGGGGCCAACGTCCTGACTTTC. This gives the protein CASAQGVGSSGANVLTF.

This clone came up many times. The CDR3 reads CASRDTQYF. CDR3 DNA sequence: TGTGCCAGTAGAGATACGCAGTATTTT. This chain joins TRBV28 and TRBJ2-3; D is unresolved. This CDR3 spans 9 amino acids. Trimming took off 9 bases at V and 5 bases at J, with 3 bases between the two ends. The germline CDR1 and CDR2 sequences are MDHEN and SYDVKM. The full variable domain, with the rest looked up from reference TRBV28 and TRBJ2-3, is DVKVTQSSRYLVKRTGEKVFLECVQDMDHENMFWYRQDPGLGLRLIYFSYDVKMKEKGDIPEGYSVSREKKERFSLILESASTNQTSMYLCASRDTQYFGPGTRLTVL.

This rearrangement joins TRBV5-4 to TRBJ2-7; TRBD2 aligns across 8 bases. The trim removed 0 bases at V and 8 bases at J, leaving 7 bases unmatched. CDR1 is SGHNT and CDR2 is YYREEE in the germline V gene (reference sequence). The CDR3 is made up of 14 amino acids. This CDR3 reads CASSLEGLAGKQYF. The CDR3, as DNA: TGTGCCAGCAGCTTGGAGGGGCTAGCGGGTAAGCAGTACTTC.

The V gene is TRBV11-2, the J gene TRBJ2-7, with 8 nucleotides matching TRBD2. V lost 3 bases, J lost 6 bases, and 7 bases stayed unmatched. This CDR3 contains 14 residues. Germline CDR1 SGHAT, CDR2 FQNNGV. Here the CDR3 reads CASSFSREAGEQYF. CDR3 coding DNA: TGTGCCAGCAGCTTCTCGCGGGAGGCGGGCGAGCAGTACTTC.

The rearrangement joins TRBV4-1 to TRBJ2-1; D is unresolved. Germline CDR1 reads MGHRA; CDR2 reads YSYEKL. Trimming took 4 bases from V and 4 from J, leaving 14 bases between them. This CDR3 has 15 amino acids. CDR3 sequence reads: CASSPFRLAYNEQFF. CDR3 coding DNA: TGCGCCAGCAGCCCATTCCGGTTGGCTTACAATGAGCAGTTCTTC.

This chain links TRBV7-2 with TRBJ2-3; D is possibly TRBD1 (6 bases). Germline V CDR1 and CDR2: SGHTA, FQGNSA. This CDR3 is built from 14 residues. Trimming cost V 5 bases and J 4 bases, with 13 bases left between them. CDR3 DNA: TGTGCCAGCAGCGCAGGGGTTATGTCAGATACGCAGTATTTT. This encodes CASSAGVMSDTQYF.

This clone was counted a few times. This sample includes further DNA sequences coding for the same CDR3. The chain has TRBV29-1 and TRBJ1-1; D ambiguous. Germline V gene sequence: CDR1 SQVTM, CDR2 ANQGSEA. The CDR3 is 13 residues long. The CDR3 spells CSVTVGSDTEAFF. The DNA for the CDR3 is TGCAGTGTCACAGTAGGGTCAGACACTGAAGCTTTCTTT.

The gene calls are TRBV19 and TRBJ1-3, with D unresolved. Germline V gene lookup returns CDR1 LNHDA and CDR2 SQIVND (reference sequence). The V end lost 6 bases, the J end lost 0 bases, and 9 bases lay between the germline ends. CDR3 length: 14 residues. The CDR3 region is CASRFGGSGNTIYF. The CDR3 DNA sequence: TGTGCCAGTAGGTTTGGCGGCTCTGGAAACACCATATATTTT.

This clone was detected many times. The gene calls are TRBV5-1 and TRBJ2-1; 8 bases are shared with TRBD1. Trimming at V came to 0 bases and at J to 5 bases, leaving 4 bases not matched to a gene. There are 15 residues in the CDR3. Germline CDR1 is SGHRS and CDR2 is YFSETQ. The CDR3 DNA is TGCGCCAGCAGCTTGGACGGACAGGGTAACAATGAGCAGTTCTTC. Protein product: CASSLDGQGNNEQFF.

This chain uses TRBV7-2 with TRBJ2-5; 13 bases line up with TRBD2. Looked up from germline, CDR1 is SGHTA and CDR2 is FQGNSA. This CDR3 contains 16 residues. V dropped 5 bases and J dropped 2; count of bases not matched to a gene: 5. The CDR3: CASSRGLAGLQETQYF. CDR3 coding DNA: TGTGCCAGCAGCCGGGGACTAGCGGGATTACAAGAGACCCAGTACTTC.

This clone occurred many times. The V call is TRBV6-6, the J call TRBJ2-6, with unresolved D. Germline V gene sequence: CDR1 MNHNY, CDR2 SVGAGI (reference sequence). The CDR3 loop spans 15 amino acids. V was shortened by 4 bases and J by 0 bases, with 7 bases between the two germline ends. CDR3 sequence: CASSFRSSGANVLTF. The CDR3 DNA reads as TGTGCCAGCAGTTTTCGTAGCTCTGGGGCCAACGTCCTGACTTTC.

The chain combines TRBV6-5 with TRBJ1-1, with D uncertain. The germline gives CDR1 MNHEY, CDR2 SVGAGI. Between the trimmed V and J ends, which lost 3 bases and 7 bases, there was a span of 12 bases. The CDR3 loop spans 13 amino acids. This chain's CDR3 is CASSYIPGIEAFF. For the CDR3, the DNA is TGTGCCAGCAGTTATATACCGGGGATTGAAGCTTTCTTT.